This is a list of T cell receptor beta chains from one sample in a study of Tregs in tolerant kidney transplant recipients. Here immunoSEQ multiplex PCR was the method, and the copy in TCRdb shows in-frame clones only, minus some. The sample has a few thousand clones; around 87% are singletons. These receptors are not linked to any known antigen. The source was Tregs from blood cultured with allogeneic cells, collected before the transplant. The receptors come from a human patient who received a combined kidney and bone marrow transplant. Both conserved end residues are part of each CDR3. The order of the fields is J gene, clone size, V gene, D gene, CDR3 protein, CDR3 DNA. A D gene is named only where the DNA matches it firmly. Size is omitted from some rows. Given values are once, few, many or a class for expanded clones.

J: TRBJ1-2
size: NA
V: TRBV7-9
D: NA
CDR3: CASSLDETNYGYTF
DNA: TGTGCCAGCAGCTTAGATGAGACGAACTATGGCTACACCTTC

J: TRBJ1-2
size: once
V: TRBV4-1
D: NA
CDR3: CASSLFDSPYGYTF
DNA: TGCGCCAGCAGCTTATTTGACAGTCCCTATGGCTACACCTTC

J: TRBJ1-1
size: NA
V: TRBV5-1
D: TRBD1
CDR3: CASSLNTGGFTEAFF
DNA: TGCGCCAGCAGCTTGAATACAGGGGGCTTCACTGAAGCTTTCTTT

J: TRBJ2-1
size: NA
V: TRBV28
D: NA
CDR3: CASSPLESGSYNEQFF
DNA: TGTGCCAGCAGCCCCCTCGAGAGCGGCTCCTACAATGAGCAGTTCTTC

J: TRBJ2-1
size: NA
V: TRBV5-1
D: NA
CDR3: CASSYPRSTEQFF
DNA: TGCGCCAGCAGCTACCCGCGGAGTACTGAGCAGTTCTTC

J: TRBJ1-2
size: NA
V: TRBV14
D: NA
CDR3: CASSQGWYGYTF
DNA: TGTGCCAGCAGCCAAGGATGGTATGGCTACACCTTC

J: TRBJ2-7
size: NA
V: TRBV4-1
D: NA
CDR3: CASSQEAQQGWEQYF
DNA: TGCGCCAGCAGCCAAGAGGCCCAGCAGGGTTGGGAGCAGTACTTC

J: TRBJ2-6
size: NA
V: TRBV5-1
D: NA
CDR3: CASSFRVAGANVLTF
DNA: TGCGCCAGCAGCTTCCGGGTCGCTGGGGCCAACGTCCTGACTTTC

J: TRBJ2-1
size: few
V: TRBV2
D: NA
CDR3: CASKGGLKSEQFF
DNA: TGTGCCAGCAAGGGGGGGCTGAAAAGTGAGCAGTTCTTC

J: TRBJ2-5
size: NA
V: TRBV28
D: TRBD1
CDR3: CASSRTGPTYQETQYF
DNA: TGTGCCAGCAGTCGGACAGGACCCACGTACCAAGAGACCCAGTACTTC

J: TRBJ2-2
size: NA
V: TRBV7-9
D: NA
CDR3: CASSPPRGNTGELFF
DNA: TGTGCCAGCAGCCCCCCCCGGGGGAACACCGGGGAGCTGTTTTTT

J: TRBJ1-1
size: NA
V: TRBV9
D: NA
CDR3: CASSVGGVNTEAFF
DNA: TGTGCCAGCAGCGTAGGCGGGGTGAACACTGAAGCTTTCTTT

J: TRBJ2-7
size: NA
V: TRBV4-3
D: TRBD2
CDR3: CASSQDLRLADYEQYF
DNA: TGCGCCAGCAGCCAAGATTTGAGACTAGCGGACTACGAGCAGTACTTC

J: TRBJ2-7
size: NA
V: TRBV2
D: TRBD1
CDR3: CASMGTGVYEQYF
DNA: TGTGCCAGCATGGGGACAGGAGTATACGAGCAGTACTTC

J: TRBJ2-7
size: NA
V: TRBV18
D: NA
CDR3: CASSPAAREQYF
DNA: TGTGCCAGCTCACCCGCGGCCAGAGAGCAGTACTTC

J: TRBJ2-7
size: NA
V: TRBV27
D: NA
CDR3: CASSPNLPPYEQYF
DNA: TGTGCCAGCAGTCCCAACTTACCCCCCTACGAGCAGTACTTC

J: TRBJ2-7
size: NA
V: TRBV9
D: NA
CDR3: CASSVTAGDSYEQYF
DNA: TGTGCCAGCAGCGTAACGGCAGGGGACTCCTACGAGCAGTACTTC

J: TRBJ1-6
size: NA
V: TRBV6-5
D: NA
CDR3: CASSFYRDVLGPLHF
DNA: TGTGCCAGCAGTTTCTACCGGGACGTCTTAGGTCCCCTCCACTTT

J: TRBJ2-4
size: once
V: TRBV6-1
D: TRBD2
CDR3: CASSDLAGGRKNIQYF
DNA: TGTGCCAGCAGTGATCTAGCGGGGGGGCGAAAAAACATTCAGTACTTC

J: TRBJ1-1
size: NA
V: TRBV5-4
D: NA
CDR3: CASSLAANTEAFF
DNA: TGTGCCAGCAGCTTGGCAGCTAACACTGAAGCTTTCTTT

J: TRBJ1-2
size: NA
V: TRBV19
D: NA
CDR3: CASSKGRDYGYTF
DNA: TGTGCCAGTAGCAAGGGCAGAGACTATGGCTACACCTTC

J: TRBJ1-6
size: NA
V: TRBV19
D: NA
CDR3: CATGGSSYNSPLHF
DNA: TGTGCCACCGGGGGCAGCTCCTATAATTCACCCCTCCACTTT

J: TRBJ2-7
size: once
V: TRBV7-2
D: TRBD2
CDR3: CASSFGGLVETYEQYF
DNA: TGTGCCAGCAGCTTTGGAGGACTAGTTGAAACGTACGAGCAGTACTTC

J: TRBJ2-4
size: once
V: TRBV14
D: NA
CDR3: CASSQAQGTIQYF
DNA: TGTGCCAGCAGCCAAGCGCAGGGGACCATTCAGTACTTC

J: TRBJ2-7
size: few
V: TRBV11-2
D: NA
CDR3: CASSLVVNSGVYEQYF
DNA: TGTGCCAGCAGCTTAGTCGTTAATAGCGGAGTCTACGAGCAGTACTTC

J: TRBJ2-1
size: NA
V: TRBV10-3
D: TRBD2
CDR3: CATAASGTNEQFF
DNA: TGTGCCACCGCTGCTAGCGGGACCAATGAGCAGTTCTTC

J: TRBJ1-4
size: NA
V: TRBV5-4
D: NA
CDR3: CASSAGSGNEKLFF
DNA: TGTGCCAGCAGCGCAGGGTCGGGTAATGAAAAACTGTTTTTT

J: TRBJ1-1
size: NA
V: TRBV7-2
D: NA
CDR3: CASSPGGPGGTEAFF
DNA: TGTGCCAGCAGCCCCGGTGGGCCCGGGGGCACTGAAGCTTTCTTT

J: TRBJ1-1
size: NA
V: TRBV28
D: NA
CDR3: CASIGPGRNTEAFF
DNA: TGTGCCAGCATTGGTCCGGGGCGAAACACTGAAGCTTTCTTT

J: TRBJ2-6
size: NA
V: TRBV5-8
D: TRBD1
CDR3: CASSLTGAGANVLTF
DNA: TGTGCCAGCAGCCTGACAGGGGCTGGGGCCAACGTCCTGACTTTC

J: TRBJ2-5
size: NA
V: TRBV21-1
D: NA
CDR3: CASSPRTSGRGEETQYF
DNA: TGTGCCAGCAGCCCCAGGACTAGCGGGAGGGGAGAGGAGACCCAGTACTTC

J: TRBJ2-1
size: NA
V: TRBV7-8
D: NA
CDR3: CASIPRESFVLNEQFF
DNA: TGTGCCAGCATCCCCCGGGAGTCTTTCGTGTTGAATGAGCAGTTCTTC

J: TRBJ2-7
size: once
V: TRBV14
D: TRBD2
CDR3: CASSPSWEREWGEQYF
DNA: TGTGCCAGCAGCCCCTCCTGGGAGCGGGAGTGGGGCGAGCAGTACTTC

J: TRBJ1-1
size: few
V: TRBV5-4
D: TRBD1
CDR3: CASSFWDRGSEAFF
DNA: TGTGCCAGCAGCTTTTGGGACAGGGGTTCTGAAGCTTTCTTT

J: TRBJ1-2
size: NA
V: TRBV7-9
D: NA
CDR3: CASSPGTVGYTF
DNA: TGTGCCAGCAGCCCAGGAACGGTAGGCTACACCTTC

J: TRBJ2-3
size: NA
V: TRBV12-5
D: NA
CDR3: CASGPSPQGTPSRGTQYF
DNA: TGTGCTAGTGGTCCCTCACCTCAAGGGACCCCGAGTCGGGGTACGCAGTATTTT

J: TRBJ1-5
size: NA
V: TRBV5-1
D: NA
CDR3: CASSLGTALGNQPQHF
DNA: TGCGCCAGCAGCTTGGGGACAGCGTTGGGCAATCAGCCCCAGCATTTT

J: TRBJ1-5
size: NA
V: TRBV6-1
D: NA
CDR3: CASRTGNQPQHF
DNA: TGTGCCAGCAGGACGGGCAATCAGCCCCAGCATTTT